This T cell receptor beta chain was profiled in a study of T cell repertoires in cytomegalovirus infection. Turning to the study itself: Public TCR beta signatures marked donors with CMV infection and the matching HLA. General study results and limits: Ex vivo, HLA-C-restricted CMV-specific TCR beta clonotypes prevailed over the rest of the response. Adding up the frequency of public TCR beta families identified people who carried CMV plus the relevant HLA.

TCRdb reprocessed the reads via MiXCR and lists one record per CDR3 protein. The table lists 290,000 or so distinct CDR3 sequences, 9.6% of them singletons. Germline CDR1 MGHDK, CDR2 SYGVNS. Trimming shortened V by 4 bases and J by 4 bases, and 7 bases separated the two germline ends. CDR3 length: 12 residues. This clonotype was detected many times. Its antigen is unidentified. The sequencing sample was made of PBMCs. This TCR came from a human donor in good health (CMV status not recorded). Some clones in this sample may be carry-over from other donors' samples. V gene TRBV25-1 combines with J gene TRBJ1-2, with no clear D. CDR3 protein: CASSASLYGYTF. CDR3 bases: TGTGCCAGCAGTGCGTCGCTCTATGGCTACACCTTC.